A selection of T cell receptor beta chains follows, all from one sample in a study of regulatory T cells in long-lasting Graves disease. TCRdb called the multiplex PCR reads again in MiXCR, with one record for every CDR3 protein. This sample has hundreds of thousands of distinct CDR3 sequences, with roughly 30% found just once. This sample comprised peripheral blood mononuclear cells (PBMCs), obtained when the disease was refractory, from a patient treated with antithyroid drugs. These receptors came from a female donor with Graves disease. Each CDR3 is given with its conserved first and last residue. The D gene is left open where the match is weak. A row's size may be missing; if present it is once, few, many or a size class.

>TRBJ1-2|TRBV28|-|few
CASSPDTGIYGYTF
TGTGCCAGCTCTCCCGACACGGGGATCTATGGCTACACCTTC
>TRBJ2-2|TRBV11-2|TRBD2|many
CASSSGTSGNTGELFF
TGTGCCAGCAGCTCCGGTACTAGCGGGAACACCGGGGAGCTGTTTTTT
>TRBJ1-2|TRBV6-2/TRBV6-3|-|few
CASSDGVYGYTF
TGTGCCAGCAGCGATGGGGTTTATGGCTACACCTTC
>TRBJ1-1|TRBV7-9|-|many
CASSLWVGDTEAFF
TGTGCCAGCAGCTTGTGGGTGGGAGACACTGAAGCTTTCTTT
>TRBJ1-5|TRBV19|-|-
CASIKDYSNQPQHF
TGTGCCAGTATTAAGGATTATAGCAATCAGCCCCAGCATTTT
>TRBJ1-1|TRBV4-2|TRBD1|few
CASSQDPGTGRNTEAFF
TGTGCCAGCAGCCAAGATCCAGGGACAGGGAGGAACACTGAAGCTTTCTTT
>TRBJ1-2|TRBV19|-|-
CASSIGAFNYGYTF
TGTGCCAGTAGTATCGGCGCCTTTAACTATGGCTACACCTTC
>TRBJ2-1|TRBV12-3/TRBV12-4|TRBD2|-
CASPGTSGNPTFYNEQFF
TGTGCCAGCCCCGGGACTAGCGGAAATCCAACTTTTTACAATGAGCAGTTCTTC
>TRBJ2-4|TRBV2|TRBD2|-
CASSEERDSNIQYF
TGTGCCAGCAGTGAAGAGCGGGATTCTAACATTCAGTACTTC
>TRBJ2-7|TRBV6-1|TRBD2|-
CASTPGLGAYEQYF
TGTGCCAGTACACCGGGACTAGGAGCCTACGAGCAGTACTTC
>TRBJ1-1|TRBV9|-|few
CASSAQGTMNTEAFF
TGTGCCAGCAGCGCTCAGGGCACCATGAACACTGAAGCTTTCTTT
>TRBJ1-2|TRBV28|TRBD1|many
CASKHRGVSYGYTF
TGTGCCAGCAAACACAGGGGGGTCTCCTATGGCTACACCTTC
>TRBJ2-7|TRBV27|-|-
CASSFGRVHEQYF
TGTGCCAGCAGTTTTGGCAGGGTTCACGAGCAGTACTTC